One and the same sample provided the 31 T cell receptor beta chains below, sequenced in a study. TCRdb re-analysed the 5' RACE reads in MiXCR, keeping a single row per CDR3 protein. The sample has around 50,000 distinct CDR3 sequences, approximately 17% seen once. Sequencing was carried out using naive CD4+ T cells sorted from blood. Sample subset: naive CD4+ T cells, CD4+CD45RA+CD25-. Receptors originate from a female donor with breast cancer.

In its sample, this clonotype was seen many times. In nucleotides, the CDR3 is TGCGCCAGCAGCACGGACAGTACAGATACGCAGTATTTT. Residues: CASSTDSTDTQYF. The chain uses TRBV5-1 and TRBJ2-3, with D maybe TRBD1 (6 bases). The germline gives CDR1 SGHRS, CDR2 YFSETQ. Trimming cost V 4 bases and J 3 bases, with 9 bases left between them. This CDR3 comprises 13 residues.

In this sample, this clonotype turned up a few times. CDR3 loop: CASIHEVGGYTF. The CDR3 DNA reads as TGTGCCAGCATCCATGAAGTTGGAGGCTACACCTTC. The chain joins TRBV7-9 to TRBJ1-2; D gene unclear. Trimming took off 7 bases at V and 8 bases at J, with 14 bases between the two ends. CDR1 and CDR2 from the germline V gene are SEHNR and FQNEAQ (reference sequence). The CDR3 spans 12 residues. Complete variable domain (other parts from reference TRBV7-9 and TRBJ1-2): DTGVSQNPRHKITKRGQNVTFRCDPISEHNRLYWYRQTLGQGPEFLTYFQNEAQLEKSRLLSDRFSAERPKGSFSTLEIQRTEQGDSAMYLCASIHEVGGYTFGSGTRLTVV.

This clonotype was recorded a few times. The V gene is TRBV7-8, the J gene TRBJ2-3; 13 bases line up with TRBD2. V lost 5 bases and J lost 2; bases outside the gene matches: 4. This CDR3 spans 16 amino acids. Germline values: CDR1 SGHVS, CDR2 FQNEAQ. Here the CDR3 reads CASSPGLAGTTDTQYF. CDR3 nucleotides: TGTGCCAGCAGCCCGGGACTAGCGGGAACCACAGATACGCAGTATTTT.

The chain joins TRBV5-1 to TRBJ2-3; D is possibly TRBD1 (5 bases). Germline assignment: CDR1 SGHRS and CDR2 YFSETQ. Trimming removed 1 base at V and 4 bases at J, with 13 bases between. The CDR3 length is 15 residues. For the CDR3, the DNA is TGCGCCAGCAGCTTGCAACAGGATCGACCAGATACGCAGTATTTT. Translating it yields CASSLQQDRPDTQYF.

This clonotype has a single count. The chain combines TRBV4-2 with TRBJ2-6, with D possibly being TRBD2 (6 bases). The CDR3 runs 17 residues. The V end lost 0 bases, the J end lost 4 bases, and 13 bases lay between the germline ends. Germline CDR1 LGHNA, CDR2 YNFKEQ. The CDR3 DNA reads as TGTGCCAGCAGCCAAGAGGCCCTCGGGAGCGGGGCCAACGTCCTGACTTTC. Protein: CASSQEALGSGANVLTF.

This clonotype turned up a few times. The gene calls are TRBV29-1 and TRBJ2-1; D possibly matches TRBD1 or TRBD2 (6 bases each). This CDR3 has 17 amino acids. The germline V gene encodes CDR1 SQVTM and CDR2 ANQGSEA. With 3 bases removed from V and 5 bases from J, the gap between germline ends came to 23 bases. The CDR3 nucleotides are TGCAGCGTTGAGGGACGGGGAAGGGGGGAGGCCCACAATGAGCAGTTCTTC. As protein: CSVEGRGRGEAHNEQFF.

This clonotype has ten or more counts. The chain recombines TRBV7-9 with TRBJ2-7, with TRBD2 identical over 8 bases. V shed 3 bases and J 5 bases; nucleotides not matched to a gene: 12. Germline CDR1 is SEHNR and CDR2 is FQNEAQ (reference sequence). This CDR3 is 16 amino acids long. CDR3 amino acids: CASSFGGRAGVDEQYF. The DNA for the CDR3 is TGTGCCAGCAGCTTCGGTGGTCGAGCGGGAGTCGACGAGCAGTACTTC.

A few counts support this clonotype. The chain's CDR3 is CASSFTGLNTEAFF. Here the CDR3 DNA reads TGTGCCAGCAGTTTTACCGGGTTGAACACTGAAGCTTTCTTT. The chain couples TRBV27 to TRBJ1-1; no firm D call. CDR1 and CDR2 from the germline V gene are MNHEY and SMNVEV (reference sequence). CDR3 length: 14 amino acids. Trimming pared 3 bases from V and 0 bases from J, leaving 8 bases between.

The chain couples TRBV5-1 to TRBJ2-4; D gene uncertain. This CDR3 is built from 13 residues. Germline V gene sequence: CDR1 SGHRS, CDR2 YFSETQ. Trimming took 5 bases from V and 5 from J, leaving 11 bases between them. The CDR3 is CASRYAPENIQYF. The DNA of the CDR3 is TGCGCCAGCAGATATGCTCCCGAAAACATTCAGTACTTC. Looking up the rest from reference TRBV5-1 and TRBJ2-4 gives the full variable domain: KAGVTQTPRYLIKTRGQQVTLSCSPISGHRSVSWYQQTPGQGLQFLFEYFSETQRNKGNFPGRFSGRQFSNSRSEMNVSTLELGDSALYLCASRYAPENIQYFGAGTRLSVL.

This clonotype has ten or more counts. The gene calls are TRBV4-2 and TRBJ2-2; no clear D gene. V lost 0 bases and J 6 bases, leaving 5 bases between the germline ends. Germline V lookup: CDR1 LGHNA, CDR2 YNFKEQ. The CDR3 is 13 residues long. The CDR3 sequence is CASSQDSPGELFF. The CDR3 DNA follows: TGTGCCAGCAGCCAAGATTCCCCCGGGGAGCTGTTTTTT.

Only a few counts were recorded for this clonotype. The J gene is TRBJ2-7, the V gene TRBV27, with TRBD2 as a possible D gene (5 bases). V lost 4 bases and J lost 1, with 14 bases in between. The CDR3 covers 15 residues. CDR1 is MNHEY and CDR2 is SMNVEV in the germline V gene (reference sequence). DNA of the CDR3: TGTGCCAGCAGTTCTCCGACAAGGAGGTCCTACGAGCAGTACTTC. Encoded protein: CASSSPTRRSYEQYF.

This clonotype rates as medium-sized. This chain connects TRBV5-1 to TRBJ2-1; the match to TRBD1 covers 8 bases. This CDR3 comprises 15 residues. Per germline, CDR1 SGHRS and CDR2 YFSETQ. The J segment lost 0 bases and the V segment lost 4 bases, leaving 3 bases of the junction unmatched. The DNA for the CDR3 is TGCGCCAGCAGCCCCGGGACAGGCTCCTACAATGAGCAGTTCTTC. This codes for CASSPGTGSYNEQFF.

This clonotype was seen at least ten times. V and J are TRBV7-9 and TRBJ2-7, with TRBD1 matching 7 bases. Germline values: CDR1 SEHNR, CDR2 FQNEAQ (reference sequence). This CDR3 contains 17 residues. V gave up 5 bases and J gave up 2 bases; unmatched junction bases: 15. CDR3 nucleotides: TGTGCCAGCAGCCACGACCATGGGCAGGGGGTACCCTACGAGCAGTACTTC. Amino acid sequence: CASSHDHGQGVPYEQYF.

The genes are TRBV20-1 and TRBJ2-2, with 7 positions matching TRBD2. The CDR3 is made up of 14 amino acids. V was pared by 4 bases and J by 6 bases, with 8 bases of the junction left unmatched. CDR1 is DFQATT, CDR2 SNEGSKA, per germline (reference sequence). The CDR3 DNA reads as TGCAGTGCTAAGTTAAGCGGGGTTTCCGGGGAGCTGTTTTTT. This encodes CSAKLSGVSGELFF.

This clonotype was counted a few times. This chain connects TRBV5-1 to TRBJ2-7; the match to TRBD1 covers 7 bases. Germline V gene data show CDR1 as SGHRS and CDR2 as YFSETQ. The trim removed 4 bases at V and 3 bases at J, leaving 7 bases unmatched. The CDR3 loop spans 14 amino acids. CDR3 DNA: TGCGCCAGCAGCCCGACAGGGAGCGGCTACGAGCAGTACTTC. It yields the protein CASSPTGSGYEQYF.

This clonotype appeared a few times. The rearrangement links TRBV3-1 to TRBJ2-3, with 9 bases that match TRBD2. In germline, CDR1 is LGHDT, CDR2 YNNKEL (reference sequence). With 4 bases clipped from V and 7 bases from J, the junction kept 18 bases outside the gene matches. CDR3 length: 18 residues. CDR3 sequence (DNA): TGTGCCAGCAGCCCCCCGATTTGGCGGGAGGGCTTGCGCCATACGCAGTATTTT. Its translation: CASSPPIWREGLRHTQYF.

This clonotype was detected many times. V is TRBV5-1 and J is TRBJ2-5, with TRBD1 identical over 8 bases. With V trimmed by 0 bases and J by 7 bases, 2 bases remained unmatched. The CDR3 totals 13 residues. The germline gives CDR1 SGHRS, CDR2 YFSETQ. The CDR3 bases are TGCGCCAGCAGCTTGGTACAGGGGGTGACCCAGTACTTC. This sequence encodes CASSLVQGVTQYF.

This clonotype came up many times. The genes are TRBV10-3 and TRBJ1-5; D is undetermined. V lost 0 bases to trimming and J lost 6 bases, with 3 bases between them. Germline CDR1 is ENHRY and CDR2 is SYGVKD. The length of the CDR3 is 12 residues. The CDR3 DNA reads as TGTGCCATCAGTGAGTCGACTCAGCCCCAGCATTTT. Its protein is CAISESTQPQHF.

The chain recombines TRBV28 with TRBJ2-1, with D unresolved. Germline V gene sequence: CDR1 MDHEN, CDR2 SYDVKM. Trimming took off 5 bases at V and 10 bases at J, with 15 bases between the two ends. The CDR3 spans 13 residues. CDR3 bases: TGTGCCAGCAGTACGCCACAGATCATGGAGCAGTTCTTC. Translation: CASSTPQIMEQFF.

V gene TRBV7-2 combines with J gene TRBJ2-3; D is perhaps TRBD1 (5 bases). Germline-derived CDR1 and CDR2 are SGHTA and FQGNSA. The CDR3 consists of 14 residues. The V and J ends lost 1 base and 3 bases respectively, with 8 bases between them. The CDR3 sequence is CASSLVQGTDTQYF. The CDR3 DNA reads as TGTGCCAGCAGCTTAGTGCAGGGAACAGATACGCAGTATTTT.

This clonotype was observed many times. V usage is TRBV10-2 and J usage is TRBJ2-7; TRBD2 agrees at 9 bases. There are 17 residues in the CDR3. The ends lost 2 bases at V and 0 bases at J; junction bases unmatched: 8. CDR1 and CDR2 from the germline V gene are WSHSY and SAAADI. CDR3 coding DNA: TGCGCCAGCAGTGAGATTAGCGGGGGCACCAACTCCTACGAGCAGTACTTC. Its protein is CASSEISGGTNSYEQYF.

V is TRBV12-3 or TRBV12-4 and J is TRBJ1-6; D call uncertain. V was pared by 6 bases and J by 10 bases, with 10 bases between. The CDR3 contains 12 residues. This CDR3 reads CASRLRGSPLHF. The CDR3 nucleotides are TGTGCCAGCAGGCTACGGGGATCACCCCTCCACTTT.

In this sample, this clonotype is medium-sized. The chain joins TRBV20-1 to TRBJ1-5; TRBD1 matches 9 bases. J was trimmed by 6 bases and V by 5 bases; bases with no gene match: 11. The germline V gene encodes CDR1 DFQATT and CDR2 SNEGSKA (reference sequence). The CDR3 is 15 amino acids. The CDR3 protein is CSAPITGGHRQPQHF. The DNA for the CDR3 is TGCAGTGCTCCTATAACAGGGGGCCACCGTCAGCCCCAGCATTTT.

This clonotype was found once. V is TRBV5-1 and J is TRBJ2-1; D possibly corresponds to TRBD2 (6 bases). Germline CDR1 SGHRS, CDR2 YFSETQ. There are 15 residues in the CDR3. V lost 6 bases and J lost 2, with 15 bases in between. CDR3 nucleotides: TGCGCCAGCAAGGGACTGGCGGGACCCTACAATGAGCAGTTCTTC. This translates into CASKGLAGPYNEQFF.

The rearrangement links TRBV5-1 to TRBJ2-7; D possibly corresponds to TRBD2 (7 bases). The CDR3 covers 13 residues. Germline values: CDR1 SGHRS, CDR2 YFSETQ. Deletions cut 3 bases from V and 5 bases from J, with 12 bases between. CDR3 sequence: CASSYRGADEQYF. The DNA of the CDR3 is TGCGCCAGCAGCTACCGGGGGGCTGACGAGCAGTACTTC.

This clonotype was counted a few times. A read error may produce the germline difference seen at one junction end. This sequence joins TRBV7-2 and TRBJ1-1; D gene uncertain. The CDR3 covers 12 residues. From germline, CDR1 is SGHTA and CDR2 FQGNSA. The CDR3 region is CASSLTKGPSAF. CDR3 nucleotide sequence: TGTGCCAGCAGCTTAACAAAAGGTCCCTCGGCCTTT.

This clonotype was detected ten times or more. The chain links TRBV3-1 to TRBJ2-1; 11 bases agree with TRBD2. CDR3 size: 13 residues. V shed 4 bases and J 9 bases; nucleotides not matched to a gene: 2. Germline values: CDR1 LGHDT, CDR2 YNNKEL (reference sequence). DNA for the CDR3: TGTGCCAGCAGCCGCGGGACTAGCGGTGAGCAGTTCTTC. As protein: CASSRGTSGEQFF.

The CDR3, as DNA: TGTGCCAGCAGCTTTCGGACAGGTCAAGAGACCCAGTACTTC. Translating it yields CASSFRTGQETQYF. The rearrangement uses TRBV7-6 and TRBJ2-5; 7 nucleotides match TRBD1. Germline loops: CDR1 SGHVS, CDR2 FNYEAQ. V was pared by 3 bases and J by 2 bases, with 3 bases of the junction left unmatched. This CDR3 spans 14 amino acids.

This rearrangement joins TRBV19 to TRBJ2-7; TRBD1 might be the D (5 bases). This CDR3 has 16 amino acids. The germline V gene encodes CDR1 LNHDA and CDR2 SQIVND (reference sequence). Trimming pared 1 base from V and 3 bases from J, leaving 16 bases between. The CDR3 nucleotides read TGTGCCAGTAGTATAGCCCCCACAGGACAAATCTACGAGCAGTACTTC. This codes for CASSIAPTGQIYEQYF.

This clonotype was seen a few times. The V and J genes are TRBV2 and TRBJ1-1, with a possible D match to TRBD1 (5 bases). Germline assignment: CDR1 SNHLY and CDR2 FYNNEI. The CDR3 loop spans 13 amino acids. The ends were cut back, 3 bases at V and 4 bases at J, with 9 bases in the middle. CDR3 coding DNA: TGTGCCAGCAGTGATGGTAGGGGCACTGAAGCTTTCTTT. Protein product: CASSDGRGTEAFF. Filled out from reference TRBV2 and TRBJ1-1, the complete variable domain reads EPEVTQTPSHQVTQMGQEVILRCVPISNHLYFYWYRQILGQKVEFLVSFYNNEISEKSEIFDDQFSVERPDGSNFTLKIRSTKLEDSAMYFCASSDGRGTEAFFGQGTRLTVV.

The table lists this clonotype with a few counts. The gene calls are TRBV7-3 and TRBJ1-1; 8 bases match TRBD1. With V trimmed by 5 bases and J by 12 bases, 11 bases remained unmatched. This CDR3 is 13 amino acids long. Germline values: CDR1 SGHTA, CDR2 FQGTGA. CDR3 in amino acids: CASSQGGQGATFF. For the CDR3, the DNA is TGTGCCAGCAGCCAGGGAGGCCAGGGGGCGACTTTCTTT.